The 26 T cell receptor beta chains below all came from one sample that was sequenced in a study of lymphopenia after photon versus proton radiotherapy. Sequenced by immunoSEQ multiplex PCR; TCRdb stores in-frame clones only, minus some. The sample consists of some 170,000 clones, about nine tenths of them appearing once. The sample was peripheral blood, taken from a patient treated with photon-based radiotherapy. The source of these receptors is a man aged 45-65 years with gastric cancer.

The chain joins TRBV2 to TRBJ2-1, with a possible D match to TRBD1 (6 bases). The germline V gene has CDR1 SNHLY and CDR2 FYNNEI. The V end lost 3 bases, the J end lost 7 bases, and 19 bases lay between the germline ends. The CDR3 is made up of 16 amino acids. CDR3 amino acids: CASSEEQGPAGNEQFF. DNA of the CDR3: TGTGCCAGCAGTGAGGAACAGGGCCCCGCGGGTAATGAGCAGTTCTTC.

The CDR3 sequence: CASSSDSLSYEQYF. In nucleotides, the CDR3 is TGTGCCAGCAGCTCGGACTCGCTTTCCTACGAGCAGTACTTC. The rearrangement links TRBV5-6 to TRBJ2-7; D is possibly TRBD2 (5 bases). The CDR3 is 14 amino acids. Per the germline V gene, CDR1 is SGHDT and CDR2 is YYEEEE. Trimming stripped 3 bases from V and 1 base from J, with 11 bases between. Full variable domain (rest looked up from reference TRBV5-6 and TRBJ2-7): DAGVTQSPTHLIKTRGQQVTLRCSPKSGHDTVSWYQQALGQGPQFIFQYYEEEERQRGNFPDRFSGHQFPNYSSELNVNALLLGDSALYLCASSSDSLSYEQYFGPGTRLTVT.

The chain employs TRBV27 and TRBJ1-1; no firm D call. Germline V lookup: CDR1 MNHEY, CDR2 SMNVEV (reference sequence). This CDR3 region has 12 residues. Trimming left V 5 bases short and J 1 base short, with 5 bases between. CDR3 in DNA: TGTGCCAGCAGTCGCGGGAACACTGAAGCTTTCTTT. Translation gives CASSRGNTEAFF.

Concerning this clone itself: Within the sample, other DNA sequences also encode this same CDR3. The V and J genes are TRBV9 and TRBJ1-3, with D uncertain. The CDR3 has 12 amino acids. The germline CDR1 and CDR2 sequences are SGDLS and YYNGEE. Trimming cost V 4 bases and J 2 bases, with 4 bases left between them. The CDR3 region is CASSPTGNTIYF. The CDR3 nucleotides read TGTGCCAGCAGCCCAACTGGAAACACCATATATTTT.

The CDR3 spells CASRVTGGNTIYF. In nucleotides, the CDR3 is TGTGCCAGCAGAGTGACGGGGGGAAACACCATATATTTT. The V and J genes are TRBV28 and TRBJ1-3; D is uncertain. This CDR3 spans 13 amino acids. Germline V gives CDR1 MDHEN, CDR2 SYDVKM. V was cut by 6 bases and J by 4 bases, with 10 bases left in between. The whole variable domain, remainder taken from reference TRBV28 and TRBJ1-3, is DVKVTQSSRYLVKRTGEKVFLECVQDMDHENMFWYRQDPGLGLRLIYFSYDVKMKEKGDIPEGYSVSREKKERFSLILESASTNQTSMYLCASRVTGGNTIYFGEGSWLTVV.

The gene calls are TRBV9 and TRBJ1-5; D gene uncertain. This CDR3 comprises 15 residues. The germline gives CDR1 SGDLS, CDR2 YYNGEE. Trimming shortened V by 4 bases and J by 0 bases, and 11 bases separated the two germline ends. For the CDR3, the DNA is TGTGCCAGCAGCTCGGACGGAAATAGCAATCAGCCCCAGCATTTT. Translated: CASSSDGNSNQPQHF.

The chain recombines TRBV5-6 with TRBJ1-3, with 10 bases matching TRBD1. The CDR3 runs to 18 residues. Trimming cost V 4 bases and J 1 base; bases outside gene matches: 11. CDR1 and CDR2 from the germline V gene are SGHDT and YYEEEE. This chain's CDR3 is CASSLRLPGQGSGNTIYF. The CDR3 coding sequence is TGTGCCAGCAGCCTAAGGCTCCCGGGACAGGGGTCTGGAAACACCATATATTTT.

The chain uses TRBV6-1 and TRBJ2-5; 11 positions match TRBD2. There are 15 residues in the CDR3. CDR1 is MNHNS and CDR2 is SASEGT in the germline V gene. The V gene end was trimmed by 8 bases and the J gene end by 4 bases; junction bases not matched to a gene: 9. CDR3 nucleotide sequence: TGTGCCAGCGGCAGACTAGCGGGATCCCCAGAGACCCAGTACTTC. Encoded protein: CASGRLAGSPETQYF.

The chain carries TRBV2 and TRBJ1-1, with D uncertain. Trimming took 1 base from V and 4 from J, leaving 7 bases between them. This CDR3 is 13 amino acids long. Looked up from germline, CDR1 is SNHLY and CDR2 is FYNNEI. The CDR3 reads CASSEETITEAFF. CDR3 bases: TGTGCCAGCAGTGAAGAAACAATCACTGAAGCTTTCTTT.

The chain links TRBV5-1 to TRBJ2-7; the match to TRBD1 covers 8 bases. J gave up 2 bases and V 1 base, and 5 bases lay outside the gene matches. The CDR3 runs 15 residues. Germline CDR1 and CDR2: SGHRS and YFSETQ. The DNA for the CDR3 is TGCGCCAGCAGCTTGATGGGACAGGCGCCCTACGAGCAGTACTTC. Residues: CASSLMGQAPYEQYF. The variable domain in full, with the rest retrieved from reference TRBV5-1 and TRBJ2-7, is KAGVTQTPRYLIKTRGQQVTLSCSPISGHRSVSWYQQTPGQGLQFLFEYFSETQRNKGNFPGRFSGRQFSNSRSEMNVSTLELGDSALYLCASSLMGQAPYEQYFGPGTRLTVT.

The genes are TRBV7-8 and TRBJ2-7; D is uncertain. Trimming took off 0 bases at V and 8 bases at J, with 8 bases between the two ends. The CDR3 spans 12 residues. Germline assignment: CDR1 SGHVS and CDR2 FQNEAQ. The CDR3 protein is CASSLATPKQYF. The CDR3 DNA sequence: TGTGCCAGCAGCTTAGCGACGCCCAAGCAGTACTTC.

The rearrangement uses TRBV10-3 and TRBJ1-1, with TRBD1 as a possible D gene (6 bases). The CDR3 runs 12 residues. Trimming removed 6 bases at V and 3 bases at J, with 8 bases between. Germline lookup yields CDR1 ENHRY and CDR2 SYGVKD. The CDR3 loop reads CAISGGYTEAFF. CDR3 bases: TGTGCCATCAGCGGGGGCTACACTGAAGCTTTCTTT.

This clone showed up just once. The chain carries TRBV28 and TRBJ1-1; tentative D call: TRBD1 (6 bases). The germline CDR1 and CDR2 sequences are MDHEN and SYDVKM. V was pared by 8 bases and J by 3 bases, with 22 bases between. This CDR3 spans 16 amino acids. CDR3: CASPPGQTLPYTEAFF. The CDR3 coding sequence is TGTGCCAGCCCTCCCGGACAGACTCTTCCGTACACTGAAGCTTTCTTT.

The count of this clone is one. The chain is built from TRBV18 and TRBJ2-3, with 7 bases matching TRBD2. V lost 3 bases and J lost 5; bases outside the gene matches: 2. The CDR3 has 13 residues. CDR1 is KGHSH and CDR2 is LQKENI in the germline V gene. CDR3 coding DNA: TGTGCCAGCTCACCGGGCGGGGGAGATACGCAGTATTTT. Amino acid sequence: CASSPGGGDTQYF.

The CDR3 sequence: CASSRSRTGDEQYF. The CDR3 DNA follows: TGTGCCAGCAGCCGCTCCCGGACAGGGGACGAGCAGTACTTC. The V call is TRBV7-9, the J call TRBJ2-7; the match to TRBD1 covers 9 bases. This CDR3 region has 14 residues. Germline values: CDR1 SEHNR, CDR2 FQNEAQ (reference sequence). V gave up 5 bases and J gave up 5 bases; unmatched junction bases: 7. The variable domain in full, with the rest retrieved from reference TRBV7-9 and TRBJ2-7, is DTGVSQNPRHKITKRGQNVTFRCDPISEHNRLYWYRQTLGQGPEFLTYFQNEAQLEKSRLLSDRFSAERPKGSFSTLEIQRTEQGDSAMYLCASSRSRTGDEQYFGPGTRLTVT.

This rearrangement joins TRBV9 to TRBJ2-1; 7 bases line up with TRBD2. CDR1 and CDR2 from the germline V gene are SGDLS and YYNGEE. The J segment lost 0 bases and the V segment lost 4 bases, leaving 7 bases of the junction unmatched. The CDR3 length is 16 residues. The chain's CDR3 is CASSPSRTSSYNEQFF. As DNA, the CDR3 is TGTGCCAGCAGCCCTAGTCGGACTAGCTCCTACAATGAGCAGTTCTTC.

The rearrangement uses TRBV7-9 and TRBJ1-3, with a possible D match to TRBD1 (5 bases). Germline-derived CDR1 and CDR2 are SEHNR and FQNEAQ (reference sequence). V lost 6 bases and J 0 bases, leaving 9 bases between the germline ends. The CDR3 is 14 residues long. The CDR3 region has the DNA TGTGCCAGCAGAGGGGTCAGCTCTGGAAACACCATATATTTT. Its translation is CASRGVSSGNTIYF.

The chain links TRBV30 to TRBJ2-7; D gene uncertain. The CDR3 spans 13 residues. Per germline, CDR1 GTSNPN and CDR2 SVGIG (reference sequence). Trimming removed 0 bases from V and 2 bases from J, with 8 bases in between. In nucleotides, the CDR3 is TGTGCCTGGAGTGTGGGGTTGGCCTACGAGCAGTACTTC. This encodes CAWSVGLAYEQYF.

V is TRBV2 and J is TRBJ2-6; the D is unclear. CDR1 is SNHLY, CDR2 FYNNEI, per germline. The CDR3 loop spans 15 amino acids. Trimming took off 4 bases at V and 0 bases at J, with 7 bases between the two ends. CDR3 in amino acids: CASSGRISGANVLTF. CDR3 DNA: TGTGCCAGCAGTGGACGGATCTCTGGGGCCAACGTCCTGACTTTC.

This rearrangement joins TRBV5-6 to TRBJ1-5, with TRBD1 as a possible D gene (5 bases). Germline loops: CDR1 SGHDT, CDR2 YYEEEE. Between the trimmed V and J ends, which lost 3 bases and 7 bases, there was a span of 17 bases. The CDR3 runs to 15 residues. CDR3 residues: CASSSFTRQTQPQHF. The CDR3 DNA reads TGTGCCAGCAGCTCCTTCACCCGACAGACCCAGCCCCAGCATTTT.

V and J are TRBV9 and TRBJ2-1, with D perhaps TRBD1 or TRBD2 (5 bases each). Per the germline V gene, CDR1 is SGDLS and CDR2 is YYNGEE. This CDR3 region has 13 residues. Trimming left V 4 bases short and J 4 bases short, with 9 bases between. This chain's CDR3 is CASSRDGYNEQFF. For the CDR3, the DNA is TGTGCCAGCAGCCGGGACGGTTACAATGAGCAGTTCTTC.

V and J are TRBV14 and TRBJ2-3; D is undetermined. Trimming took 1 base from V and 0 from J, leaving 11 bases between them. Germline loops: CDR1 SGHDN, CDR2 FVKESK. The CDR3 covers 16 residues. CDR3 DNA sequence: TGTGCCAGCAGCCAAGGGGTGACGACTAGCACAGATACGCAGTATTTT. It codes for CASSQGVTTSTDTQYF.

The CDR3, as DNA: TGTGCCAGTAGTATAGCCCAGGTTAGCAATCAGCCCCAGCATTTT. It is translated as CASSIAQVSNQPQHF. The chain combines TRBV19 with TRBJ1-5; D gene ambiguous. The CDR3 extends over 15 amino acids. Trimming pared 1 base from V and 0 bases from J, leaving 7 bases between. Germline V gene lookup returns CDR1 LNHDA and CDR2 SQIVND (reference sequence).

V gene TRBV5-1 combines with J gene TRBJ1-1, with D hard to call. The CDR3 sequence is 16 residues long. The ends were cut back, 0 bases at V and 0 bases at J, with 12 bases in the middle. Germline V lookup: CDR1 SGHRS, CDR2 YFSETQ. The CDR3 loop is CASSLASGVMNTEAFF. The CDR3, as DNA: TGCGCCAGCAGCTTGGCTTCGGGAGTCATGAACACTGAAGCTTTCTTT. Complete variable domain (other parts from reference TRBV5-1 and TRBJ1-1): KAGVTQTPRYLIKTRGQQVTLSCSPISGHRSVSWYQQTPGQGLQFLFEYFSETQRNKGNFPGRFSGRQFSNSRSEMNVSTLELGDSALYLCASSLASGVMNTEAFFGQGTRLTVV.

The gene calls are TRBV4-2 and TRBJ2-1, with a weak D call TRBD1 (6 bases). This CDR3 contains 19 residues. V shed 0 bases and J shed 3 bases, with 21 bases lying between them. Germline loops: CDR1 LGHNA, CDR2 YNFKEQ. The CDR3 DNA follows: TGTGCCAGCAGCCAAGAAGGGTCGGGACAAGGCTCGCGCTACAATGAGCAGTTCTTC. It yields the protein CASSQEGSGQGSRYNEQFF.

This chain links TRBV14 with TRBJ1-1; D is uncertain. With 4 bases removed from V and 2 bases from J, the gap between germline ends came to 11 bases. The CDR3 runs to 14 residues. CDR1 and CDR2 (germline): SGHDN, FVKESK. The CDR3 nucleotides are TGTGCCAGCAGCCTCACGAGGCATAACACTGAAGCTTTCTTT. It translates to CASSLTRHNTEAFF. Together with reference TRBV14 and TRBJ1-1, the CDR3 gives the full variable domain: EAGVTQFPSHSVIEKGQTVTLRCDPISGHDNLYWYRRVMGKEIKFLLHFVKESKQDESGMPNNRFLAERTGGTYSTLKVQPAELEDSGVYFCASSLTRHNTEAFFGQGTRLTVV.